Below are 19 T cell receptor beta chains sequenced from a single sample in a study of blood T cell repertoires in COVID-19. Clones were read by immunoSEQ multiplex PCR, and TCRdb kept only the in-frame ones, dropping some. The sample records hundreds of thousands of clones, roughly 86% being singletons. Material for sequencing was PBMCs or T cells enriched from blood (not recorded which). These TCRs come from a woman between 45 and 65 years old who had recovered from COVID-19.

This clone has just a few counts. This rearrangement joins TRBV28 to TRBJ2-3; the D gene is possibly TRBD2 (6 bases). Germline assignment: CDR1 MDHEN and CDR2 SYDVKM. Trimming cost V 1 base and J 6 bases, with 20 bases left between them. This CDR3 spans 17 amino acids. The CDR3 sequence: CASSLSRIRQGLDTQYF. Here the CDR3 DNA reads TGTGCCAGCAGTTTATCAAGGATTCGGCAGGGACTGGATACGCAGTATTTT.

V is TRBV27 and J is TRBJ2-2; the match to TRBD1 covers 11 bases. This CDR3 region has 14 residues. V was clipped by 8 bases and J by 5 bases; unmatched bases: 4. Germline CDR1 and CDR2: MNHEY and SMNVEV (reference sequence). Here the CDR3 reads CASGRDRGTGELFF. The CDR3, as DNA: TGTGCCAGCGGCCGGGACAGGGGGACCGGGGAGCTGTTTTTT.

V and J are TRBV19 and TRBJ2-1; 9 nucleotides align to TRBD2. The CDR3 contains 15 residues. Looked up from germline, CDR1 is LNHDA and CDR2 is SQIVND (reference sequence). The V and J ends lost 0 bases and 4 bases, in that order; junction bases with no gene match: 1. The CDR3 DNA reads as TGTGCCAGTAGTATAGAACTAGCGGGTTACAATGAGCAGTTCTTC. It codes for CASSIELAGYNEQFF.

The chain is built from TRBV7-8 and TRBJ1-1; 10 bases align to TRBD1. The CDR3 is 13 amino acids. Germline V CDR1 and CDR2: SGHVS, FQNEAQ. The V segment lost 5 bases and the J segment 5 bases; nucleotides outside the gene matches: 2. CDR3 in DNA: TGTGCCAGCAGCGACAGGGGGCAAACTGAAGCTTTCTTT. Protein sequence: CASSDRGQTEAFF.

J is TRBJ1-4 and V is TRBV5-1; no clear D gene. The CDR3 totals 13 residues. The V gene lost 1 base and the J gene lost 9 bases, with 10 bases spanning the gap. Germline CDR1 SGHRS, CDR2 YFSETQ. The CDR3 DNA sequence: TGCGCCAGCAGCTTGTTTGACGGGAAAAAACTGTTTTTT. This codes for CASSLFDGKKLFF.

A single count supports this clone. V and J are TRBV28 and TRBJ2-1; 7 bases align to TRBD1. J lost 4 bases, V lost 4 bases, and 10 bases had no gene match. CDR3 length: 16 residues. CDR1 and CDR2 from the germline V gene are MDHEN and SYDVKM. CDR3: CASSSSGGPYYNEQFF. CDR3 bases: TGTGCCAGCAGTTCCTCAGGGGGACCGTATTACAATGAGCAGTTCTTC.

DNA for the CDR3: TGTGCCAGCAGCAAAGCGGGGCTGGGTTACGAGCAGTACTTC. It encodes CASSKAGLGYEQYF. This chain joins TRBV6-5 and TRBJ2-7, with TRBD2 identical over 7 bases. V gave up 6 bases and J gave up 4 bases; unmatched junction bases: 9. CDR1 and CDR2 from the germline V gene are MNHEY and SVGAGI. The CDR3 totals 14 residues.

The rearrangement uses TRBV5-8 and TRBJ1-2, with 7 bases fitting TRBD1. Germline V gene sequence: CDR1 SGHTS, CDR2 YDEGEE. CDR3 size: 13 residues. The J segment lost 6 bases and the V segment lost 0 bases, leaving 2 bases of the junction unmatched. This CDR3 reads CASSLEGGDGYTF. The CDR3 nucleotides read TGTGCCAGCAGCTTGGAAGGGGGCGATGGCTACACCTTC.

The chain has TRBV7-3 and TRBJ2-2; 8 bases are shared with TRBD2. Germline CDR1 reads SGHTA; CDR2 reads FQGTGA. The CDR3 covers 16 residues. Trimming took 5 bases from V and 5 from J; bases not matched to a gene: 10. For the CDR3, the DNA is TGTGCCAGCAGCGTAGGGACTAGTGCAAAGACCGGGGAGCTGTTTTTT. Amino acids: CASSVGTSAKTGELFF. Full variable domain (outside the CDR3, taken from reference TRBV7-3 and TRBJ2-2): GAGVSQTPSNKVTEKGKYVELRCDPISGHTALYWYRQSLGQGPEFLIYFQGTGAADDSGLPNDRFFAVRPEGSVSTLKIQRTERGDSAVYLCASSVGTSAKTGELFFGEGSRLTVL.

The V and J genes are TRBV12-3 or TRBV12-4 and TRBJ2-5; tentatively, D is TRBD2 (5 bases). The CDR3 extends over 12 amino acids. The V end lost 1 base, the J end lost 7 bases, and 7 bases lay between the germline ends. The CDR3 DNA sequence: TGTGCCAGCAGTTTAGACCGGGGGACCCAGTACTTC. Translation: CASSLDRGTQYF.

V usage is TRBV9 and J usage is TRBJ1-1; TRBD1 matches 7 bases. This CDR3 comprises 13 residues. J was trimmed by 7 bases and V by 2 bases; bases with no gene match: 5. The germline gives CDR1 SGDLS, CDR2 YYNGEE. The CDR3 DNA reads TGTGCCAGCAGCGTGTCGAACAGGGGTGAAGCTTTCTTT. Amino acid sequence: CASSVSNRGEAFF.

V is TRBV5-1 and J is TRBJ1-1; the D gene is possibly TRBD1 (6 bases). CDR1 and CDR2 (germline): SGHRS, YFSETQ. The CDR3 consists of 14 residues. V was clipped by 3 bases and J by 8 bases, with 17 bases between them. CDR3 DNA: TGCGCCAGCAGCTCCACCCGACAGGATATCGAAGCTTTCTTT. It encodes CASSSTRQDIEAFF.

The chain has TRBV4-3 and TRBJ1-5; possibly TRBD1 for D (5 bases). Looked up from germline, CDR1 is LGHNA and CDR2 is YSLEER. Between the trimmed V and J ends, which lost 0 bases and 2 bases, there was a span of 8 bases. The CDR3 sequence is 15 residues long. This chain's CDR3 is CASSQDAQGNQPQHF. The CDR3, as DNA: TGCGCCAGCAGCCAAGATGCACAGGGCAATCAGCCCCAGCATTTT.

The V and J genes are TRBV18 and TRBJ2-2, with 8 bases lining up with TRBD2. J gave up 6 bases and V 3 bases, and 12 bases lay outside the gene matches. Germline V gives CDR1 KGHSH, CDR2 LQKENI. CDR3 length: 17 amino acids. The CDR3 region is CASSPMYAGGPAGELFF. Here the CDR3 DNA reads TGTGCCAGCTCACCTATGTACGCGGGAGGTCCCGCCGGGGAGCTGTTTTTT.

The rearrangement links TRBV3-1 (or the pseudogene TRBV3-2) to TRBJ1-1; 9 bases align to TRBD1. Germline V gene data show CDR1 as LGHDT and CDR2 as YNNKEL (reference sequence). This CDR3 has 17 amino acids. The trim removed 11 bases at V and 0 bases at J, leaving 16 bases unmatched. The CDR3 DNA sequence: TGTGCCGTCGGTTTGTCAGACAGGGGGATTCTGAACACTGAAGCTTTCTTT. It specifies CAVGLSDRGILNTEAFF.

The rearrangement joins TRBV10-3 to TRBJ2-7; TRBD2 matches 11 bases. The germline V gene has CDR1 ENHRY and CDR2 SYGVKD. The CDR3 contains 14 residues. Losses at the gene ends were 3 bases for V and 3 bases for J; bases not matched to a gene: 1. CDR3 nucleotides: TGTGCCATCAGTGATAGCGGGAGGGACTACGAGCAGTACTTC. This sequence encodes CAISDSGRDYEQYF.

This chain joins TRBV27 and TRBJ1-2; D may be TRBD1 (6 bases). This CDR3 comprises 14 residues. In germline, CDR1 is MNHEY, CDR2 SMNVEV (reference sequence). With 0 bases removed from V and 7 bases from J, the gap between germline ends came to 12 bases. CDR3 nucleotides: TGTGCCAGCAGTTTATCAGGGGGAAGGTCTGGCTACACCTTC. Translated, it gives CASSLSGGRSGYTF.

The chain links TRBV9 to TRBJ1-2; D might be TRBD1 (6 bases). The germline gives CDR1 SGDLS, CDR2 YYNGEE. This CDR3 is built from 14 residues. The V and J ends lost 3 bases and 7 bases respectively, with 16 bases between them. The chain's CDR3 is CASSASYRVSGYTF. DNA of the CDR3: TGTGCCAGCAGCGCCTCTTACAGGGTTAGTGGCTACACCTTC.

The rearrangement links TRBV6-2 or TRBV6-3 to TRBJ1-5; 10 bases match TRBD1. The CDR3 runs 15 residues. Germline CDR1 is MNHEY and CDR2 is SVGEGT. Trimming cost V 2 bases and J 6 bases; bases outside gene matches: 4. CDR3 sequence: CASSYGQGDSQPQHF. Written as DNA, the CDR3 is TGTGCCAGCAGTTACGGACAGGGGGACAGTCAGCCCCAGCATTTT.